This T cell receptor (beta chain) stems from a study of post-analysis software for immune sequencing data. TCR beta libraries were prepared from cDNA with unique molecular identifiers. Some 500,000 cDNA molecules were obtained per 1 to 10 million input T cells. One entry per CDR3 protein, called by TCRdb with MiXCR from the PCR reads. This table has approximately 660,000 distinct CDR3 sequences, more than 50% appearing once. This clonotype appeared a few times. The antigen is not known. The CDR3 contains 11 residues. Trimming pared 1 base from V and 7 bases from J, leaving 3 bases between. Germline CDR1 and CDR2: LGHDT and YNNKEL (reference sequence). Study outcomes and limitations: Controls showed lower frequencies than patients for roughly 5 TRBV segments, and TRBV5-6, TRBV5-1 and TRBV20-1 were among these.

The clonotype comes from a girl aged 2 to 10 with multiple sclerosis. This rearrangement joins TRBV3-1 to TRBJ2-3; no clear D gene. What was sequenced was blood. DNA for the CDR3: TGTGCCAGCAGCCAAGGGAATACGCAGTATTTT. It codes for CASSQGNTQYF.